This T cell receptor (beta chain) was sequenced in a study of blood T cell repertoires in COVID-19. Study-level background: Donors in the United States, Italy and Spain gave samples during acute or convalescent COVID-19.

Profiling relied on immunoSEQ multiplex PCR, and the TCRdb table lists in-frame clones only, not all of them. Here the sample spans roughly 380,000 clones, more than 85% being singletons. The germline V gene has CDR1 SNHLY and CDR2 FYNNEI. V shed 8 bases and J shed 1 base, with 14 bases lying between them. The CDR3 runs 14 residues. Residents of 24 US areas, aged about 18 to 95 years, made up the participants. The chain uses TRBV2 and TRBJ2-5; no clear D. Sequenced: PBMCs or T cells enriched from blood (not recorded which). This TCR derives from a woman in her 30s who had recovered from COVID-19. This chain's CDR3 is CASQYLSRQETQYF. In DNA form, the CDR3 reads TGTGCCAGCCAATACCTGAGTCGCCAAGAGACCCAGTACTTC.